A single sample gave rise to the 12 T cell receptor beta chains below, sequenced in a study of T cells after yellow fever vaccination. From the 5' RACE reads, TCRdb called clonotypes with MiXCR, one entry per CDR3 protein. In the table there are about 21,000 distinct CDR3 sequences, 4% to 6% of which are singletons. The input for sequencing was PBMCs, either bulk or a sorted T-cell subset (CD4+, CD8+, memory, or dextramer-sorted; not recorded which), taken more than 35 days after the first yellow fever vaccination. The receptors shown here come from a man between 18 and 29 years old who received the YFV17D yellow fever vaccine.

The table lists this clonotype with many counts. The chain recombines TRBV20-1 with TRBJ1-2, with 10 bases matching TRBD1. Germline V gene data show CDR1 as DFQATT and CDR2 as SNEGSKA (reference sequence). The trim removed 3 bases at V and 11 bases at J, leaving 9 bases unmatched. There are 13 residues in the CDR3. Here the CDR3 DNA reads TGCAGTGCTAGCTACCGGGACAGGGGAGGGTACACCTTC. It yields the protein CSASYRDRGGYTF.

This clonotype was seen at least ten times. The rearrangement uses TRBV18 and TRBJ1-1; a possible D gene is TRBD1 (5 bases). This CDR3 contains 12 residues. Germline assignment: CDR1 KGHSH and CDR2 LQKENI. V was pared by 4 bases and J by 4 bases, with 7 bases between. The CDR3 protein is CASSLRVTEAFF. The CDR3 nucleotides are TGTGCCAGCTCACTCAGGGTCACTGAAGCTTTCTTT.

This clonotype was seen repeatedly, ten times or more. V usage is TRBV3-1 and J usage is TRBJ1-1; no definite D call. This CDR3 is built from 13 residues. Germline V lookup: CDR1 LGHDT, CDR2 YNNKEL (reference sequence). V lost 5 bases to trimming and J lost 2 bases, with 9 bases between them. CDR3 nucleotides: TGTGCCAGCAGCTGGACGGGAAACACTGAAGCTTTCTTT. As protein: CASSWTGNTEAFF. The whole variable domain, filled in from reference TRBV3-1 and TRBJ1-1, reads DTAVSQTPKYLVTQMGNDKSIKCEQNLGHDTMYWYKQDSKKFLKIMFSYNNKELIINETVPNRFSPKSPDKAHLNLHINSLELGDSAVYFCASSWTGNTEAFFGQGTRLTVV.

This clonotype has at least ten counts. This chain uses TRBV2 with TRBJ1-2; 10 nucleotides agree with TRBD1. Germline assignment: CDR1 SNHLY and CDR2 FYNNEI. J lost 14 bases, V lost 2 bases, and 11 bases had no gene match. The CDR3 loop spans 14 amino acids. The CDR3 region has the DNA TGTGCCAGCAGTGAACAAGGGACAGGGGAGAGGGGGACCTTC. Residues: CASSEQGTGERGTF. Looking up the rest from reference TRBV2 and TRBJ1-2 gives the full variable domain: EPEVTQTPSHQVTQMGQEVILRCVPISNHLYFYWYRQILGQKVEFLVSFYNNEISEKSEIFDDQFSVERPDGSNFTLKIRSTKLEDSAMYFCASSEQGTGERGTFGSGTRLTVV.

This clonotype came up many times. The gene calls are TRBV12-3 or TRBV12-4 and TRBJ2-7; D perhaps matches TRBD1 (8 bases). There are 15 residues in the CDR3. V lost 3 bases to trimming and J lost 2 bases, with 14 bases between them. CDR3 amino acids: CASSLGGTGTYEQYF. The CDR3 nucleotides are TGTGCCAGCAGTTTGGGGGGGACAGGCACCTACGAGCAGTACTTC.

At least ten counts were recorded for this clonotype. The chain combines TRBV28 with TRBJ2-2; TRBD2 agrees at 14 bases. This CDR3 contains 19 residues. J was trimmed by 0 bases and V by 7 bases; bases with no gene match: 10. CDR1 MDHEN and CDR2 SYDVKM come from the germline V gene. CDR3 amino acids: CASTFPGLAGGTNTGELFF. CDR3 sequence (DNA): TGTGCCAGCACCTTCCCCGGACTAGCGGGGGGAACGAACACCGGGGAGCTGTTTTTT.

This clonotype has a count of ten or more. The CDR3: CASSLVGQDRGGGEQFF. As DNA, the CDR3 is TGCGCCAGCAGCTTGGTGGGACAGGACAGGGGAGGTGGTGAGCAGTTCTTC. The V gene is TRBV5-1, the J gene TRBJ2-1; 9 nucleotides line up with TRBD1. The CDR3 runs 17 residues. The V segment lost 0 bases and the J segment 9 bases; nucleotides outside the gene matches: 13. In germline, CDR1 is SGHRS, CDR2 YFSETQ.

There are many counts of this clonotype. The chain recombines TRBV4-3 with TRBJ1-1; 7 nucleotides align to TRBD1. V trimming: 2 bases; J trimming: 10 bases; junction bases outside the gene matches: 13. The CDR3 has 15 amino acids. Germline-derived CDR1 and CDR2 are LGHNA and YSLEER. Here the CDR3 reads CASSQSETGTGRAFF. CDR3 sequence (DNA): TGCGCCAGCAGCCAATCAGAGACAGGGACCGGGCGAGCTTTCTTT.

This clonotype appeared many times. V usage is TRBV5-1 and J usage is TRBJ2-1; TRBD1 matches 9 bases. The CDR3 is 21 amino acids. J lost 5 bases, V lost 1 base, and 22 bases had no gene match. Per the germline V gene, CDR1 is SGHRS and CDR2 is YFSETQ. CDR3 sequence: CASSLQRDRVRSNEINNEQFF. Written as DNA, the CDR3 is TGCGCCAGCAGCTTGCAACGGGACAGGGTAAGGTCCAACGAGATAAACAATGAGCAGTTCTTC.

This clonotype was recorded many times. V is TRBV20-1 and J is TRBJ2-7; 11 bases align to TRBD1. After removal of 6 bases from V and 7 bases from J, the junction contained 8 bases not matched to a gene. The CDR3 totals 13 residues. The germline V gene has CDR1 DFQATT and CDR2 SNEGSKA (reference sequence). The CDR3 region is CSATGQGVWEQYF. The CDR3 bases are TGCAGTGCAACGGGACAGGGGGTGTGGGAGCAGTACTTC.

This clonotype has a count of ten or more. The CDR3 DNA reads as TGTGCCAGCAGAAAACAGGGGGCTCGGGGCTACACCTTC. Residues: CASRKQGARGYTF. The chain is built from TRBV12-3 or TRBV12-4 and TRBJ1-2; 9 bases are shared with TRBD1. CDR3 size: 13 residues. J lost 8 bases, V lost 6 bases, and 7 bases had no gene match.

This clonotype was detected many times. The CDR3 DNA is TGTGCCAGCGAACGGGGAACCCAACGGGATACGCAGTATTTT. Protein: CASERGTQRDTQYF. The V gene is TRBV6-2 or TRBV6-3, the J gene TRBJ2-3, with D tentatively TRBD2 (5 bases). CDR3 length equals 14 residues. V was cut by 8 bases and J by 6 bases, with 18 bases left in between. Germline CDR1 is MNHEY and CDR2 is SVGEGT.